A selection of T cell receptor beta chains follows, all from one sample in a study of cytomegalovirus exposure and HLA in healthy donors. Measured with immunoSEQ multiplex PCR; TCRdb has only the in-frame clones, and not every one. The sample includes 150,000 to 200,000 clones, roughly four fifths seen only once; the top ten take more than 0.75%. Sequencing used PBMCs. The source is a girl aged 2 to 10 in good health and CMV-seropositive. CDR3s leave out the opening cysteine and the closing phenylalanine or tryptophan.

cdr3_aa cdr3_length j_call v_call
ASSLLSGRTGELF 13 TRBJ2-2 TRBV5-1
ASSNIPTRRGGLEQY 15 TRBJ2-7 TRBV27
ASTSGTGGETQY 12 TRBJ2-5 TRBV5-1
ASWFGTPYNEQF 12 TRBJ2-1 TRBV7-9
ASNLRQFQETQY 12 TRBJ2-5 TRBV13
SVTGQGADTEAF 12 TRBJ1-1 TRBV29-1
ASGLAGGDIQY 11 TRBJ2-4 TRBV28
ATSTDREKNTEAF 13 TRBJ1-1 TRBV15
ASSDRTVRTDTQY 13 TRBJ2-3 TRBV27
ASGLVLHLAGGPIPEQF 17 TRBJ2-1 TRBV12-5
ASSWDGGNYNEQF 13 TRBJ2-1 TRBV7-9
SAQGYGYT 8 TRBJ1-2 TRBV20-1
ASSSRVSGANVLT 13 TRBJ2-6 TRBV7-9
ASSPEAYNEQF 11 TRBJ2-1 TRBV18
ASSPQGGNSNQPQH 14 TRBJ1-5 TRBV19
AWSVDLIVIGKGNNEQF 17 TRBJ2-1 TRBV30
ASSPSGTSGGLF 12 TRBJ2-2 TRBV6-1